A selection of T cell receptor beta chains follows, all from one sample in a study of post-analysis software for immune sequencing data. TCRdb recomputed calls from the PCR reads with MiXCR, one row per CDR3 protein. The sample gives almost 700,000 distinct CDR3 sequences, 55% to 60% of which show up once; about 10% is in the top ten. Sequenced input: blood. The receptors come from a girl aged 2-9 years with multiple sclerosis. CDR3s include the opening cysteine and the closing phenylalanine or tryptophan. D genes are given only for firm matches. Size tells how often a clone was seen (once, few, many) or the class of an expanded clone, and some rows leave it out.

d_call j_call clone_size v_call cdr3_nt cdr3_aa
TRBD1 TRBJ1-1 - TRBV7-6 TGTGCCAGCAGCCCCACAGGGGGCAGGGGAACTGAAGCTTTCTTT CASSPTGGRGTEAFF
- TRBJ2-5 - TRBV5-1 TGCGCCAGCATGTCGGGCGGGGGCAACCAAGAGACCCAGTACTTC CASMSGGGNQETQYF
- TRBJ1-3 - TRBV29-1 TGCAGCGCGCGGGACGGAAACACCATATATTTT CSARDGNTIYF
- TRBJ2-7 - TRBV29-1 TGCAGCGTTGAAGAAGGGGTCTACGAGCAGTACTTC CSVEEGVYEQYF
- TRBJ2-1 - TRBV11-2 TGTGCCAGCAGCTCCACATTGGGGAAGGATACCAACAATGAGCAGTTCTTC CASSSTLGKDTNNEQFF
- TRBJ1-1 - TRBV28 TGTGCCAGCCCACCGTCGGGTACAGGGTATGATCACACTGAAGCTTTCTTT CASPPSGTGYDHTEAFF
- TRBJ2-1 - TRBV5-1 TGCGCCAGCTCCCACGGGACTCCCCCCAACAATGAGCAGTTCTTC CASSHGTPPNNEQFF
TRBD2 TRBJ2-1 - TRBV6-2/TRBV6-3 TGTGCCAGCAGTTTGGAGCGGGGGGGGTACAATGAGCAGTTCTTC CASSLERGGYNEQFF
- TRBJ1-4 once TRBV4-1 TGCGCCAGCAGCCAGGCTGCCGGCCCAACTAATGAAAAACTGTTTTTT CASSQAAGPTNEKLFF
TRBD2 TRBJ2-5 - TRBV20-1 TGCAGTGCTAGAGAGGCAAGGGAGGGAGAGACCCAGTACTTC CSAREAREGETQYF
TRBD1 TRBJ2-1 few TRBV11-1 TGTGCCAGCAGGGGCAGGGGGCTCTACAATGAGCAGTTCTTC CASRGRGLYNEQFF
- TRBJ2-1 - TRBV7-9 TGTGCCAGCAGCTTATACTTAGGAAATGAGCAGTTCTTC CASSLYLGNEQFF
- TRBJ2-5 - TRBV3-1 TGTGCCAGCAGCTACTTTCGAGGCCCCCAAGAGACCCAGTACTTC CASSYFRGPQETQYF
- TRBJ2-5 - TRBV20-1 TGCAGTGCTATAAACAGGGAAAGGGGCGAGACCCAGTACTTC CSAINRERGETQYF
- TRBJ2-5 - TRBV5-1 TGCGCCAGCAGCTTGACGGGACAAGGGACCCAGTACTTC CASSLTGQGTQYF
TRBD1 TRBJ1-2 - TRBV29-1 TGCAGCGTTCTACAGGGGCCTAACTATGGCTACACCTTC CSVLQGPNYGYTF
TRBD1 TRBJ2-3 - TRBV6-4 TGTGCCAGCACCTCTGGGACAGGAGGCACAGATACGCAGTATTTT CASTSGTGGTDTQYF
TRBD2 TRBJ2-7 - TRBV7-8 TGTGCCAGCAGCGGACCCACAGGGACTAGCGGGGGGGGCTCGATACCTTTCTACGAGCAGTACTTC CASSGPTGTSGGGSIPFYEQYF
- TRBJ2-1 once TRBV11-3 TGTGCCAGCAGCTTAGTTCGGGGCGGCTCCTACAATGAGCAGTTCTTC CASSLVRGGSYNEQFF
- TRBJ2-3 - TRBV7-2 TGTGCCAGCGGCTTGCAGAGCACAGATACGCAGTATTTT CASGLQSTDTQYF
TRBD2 TRBJ2-3 few TRBV4-1 TGCGCCAGCAGACTAGCGCCCACAGATACGCAGTATTTT CASRLAPTDTQYF
- TRBJ1-1 - TRBV6-5 TGTGCCAGCAGCCCACCCTCGGACATGAACACTGAAGCTTTCTTT CASSPPSDMNTEAFF
TRBD2 TRBJ2-4 - TRBV20-1 TGCAGTGCTAGAGATCAGGGACTAGCGACGGAGGGAGCCAAAAACATTCAGTACTTC CSARDQGLATEGAKNIQYF
TRBD2 TRBJ2-3 - TRBV20-1 TGCAGTGCTAGATTAGCGGGAGGGTCAGATACGCAGTATTTT CSARLAGGSDTQYF
- TRBJ1-5 - TRBV12-3/TRBV12-4 TGTGCCAGCAGTTTAGGATCCGCAGGGCCTCAGCCCCAGCATTTT CASSLGSAGPQPQHF
- TRBJ2-7 few TRBV6-2/TRBV6-3 TGTGCCAGCAGTTATGAGGCTCAGTTCTACGAGCAGTACTTC CASSYEAQFYEQYF
TRBD2 TRBJ2-7 few TRBV6-1 TGTGCCAGCAGTAAGAGCGGGAGCTTCTCCTACGAGCAGTACTTC CASSKSGSFSYEQYF
- TRBJ2-3 few TRBV7-2 TGTGCCAGCAGCTTGAACAGCGCAGATACGCAGTATTTT CASSLNSADTQYF
TRBD2 TRBJ2-7 once TRBV3-1 TGTGCCAGCAGCCACGGTGCGGGAGGTTCCTACGAGCAGTACTTC CASSHGAGGSYEQYF
TRBD1 TRBJ1-2 once TRBV6-5 TGTGCCAGCAGTTACTCTCGACAGGGGGCTTTATATGGCTACACCTTC CASSYSRQGALYGYTF
- TRBJ2-1 - TRBV5-1 TGCGCCTCCGAACGGGCTGACTCCTACAATGAGCAGTTCTTC CASERADSYNEQFF
- TRBJ1-1 - TRBV27 TGTGCCAGCAGTTTATTGTCAGGCAACACTGAAGCTTTCTTT CASSLLSGNTEAFF
TRBD2 TRBJ2-7 - TRBV7-9 TGTGCCAGCAGGAGCGGGAGCCACGAGCAGTACTTC CASRSGSHEQYF
- TRBJ1-2 - TRBV12-3/TRBV12-4 TGTGCCAGCAGTTGTTCGGGGATAGGGAATGGCTACACCTTC CASSCSGIGNGYTF
- TRBJ2-4 - TRBV29-1 TGCAGCGTTTATTCAACCGAGTGGGGAAAAAACATTCAGTACTTC CSVYSTEWGKNIQYF
TRBD1 TRBJ1-2 once TRBV12-3/TRBV12-4 TGTGCCAGCAGTTTCGGCAGGGGGCGCGTTAACTATGGCTACACCTTC CASSFGRGRVNYGYTF
- TRBJ2-3 - TRBV7-2 TGTGCCAGCAGCTTAGTCGAGGCGGGGGCCTCAGATACGCAGTATTTT CASSLVEAGASDTQYF
- TRBJ1-1 - TRBV27 TGTGCCAGCAGTTTCTCGGGGGGCACTGAAGCTTTCTTT CASSFSGGTEAFF
TRBD2 TRBJ2-7 - TRBV20-1 TGCAGTGCTAGAGGGGCTAGCGGATACGAGCAGTACTTC CSARGASGYEQYF
- TRBJ1-2 - TRBV12-3/TRBV12-4 TGTGCCAGCAGTTTAAAGGTTTTGGGGTATGGCTACACCTTC CASSLKVLGYGYTF
- TRBJ2-3 - TRBV10-3 TGTGCCACCAACCGGGACACCACAGATACGCAGTATTTT CATNRDTTDTQYF
- TRBJ2-7 - TRBV5-1 TGCGCCAGCAGCTTGGGGGACCCCTACGAGCAGTACTTC CASSLGDPYEQYF
- TRBJ2-7 - TRBV25-1 TGTGCCAGTGGGGAGGGGGGCCAAGGTACCCAGTACTTC CASGEGGQGTQYF
TRBD1 TRBJ1-2 once TRBV6-2/TRBV6-3 TGTGCCAGCAGTGGGAGACAGGGAATTGATGGCTACACCTTC CASSGRQGIDGYTF
- TRBJ1-2 - TRBV5-1 TGCGCCAGCAGGGAGGACCCTAACTATGGCTACACCTTC CASREDPNYGYTF